These 21 T cell receptor beta chains were sequenced from one sample in a study of cytomegalovirus exposure and HLA in healthy donors. The PCR contained 60 Vbeta and 13 Jbeta primers. Using immunoSEQ multiplex PCR, the repertoire was profiled, and TCRdb retains in-frame clones only, with some absent. The sample has 150,000 to 200,000 clones, about three quarters seen once. The material sequenced was PBMCs. All receptors derive from a man aged 40-50 years in good health and CMV-seronegative.

The chain employs TRBV6-4 and TRBJ2-3, with D possibly TRBD2 on 6 matching bases. Germline CDR1 is MRHNA and CDR2 is SNTAGT. The CDR3 totals 17 residues. The V end was cut by 2 bases, the J end by 2 bases, with 17 bases between. The CDR3 here is CASSDRDSNRSTDTQYF. The CDR3 bases are TGTGCCAGCAGTGACCGGGACTCCAACCGATCCACAGATACGCAGTATTTT.

This rearrangement joins TRBV9 to TRBJ1-2, with D perhaps matching TRBD1 (6 bases). The CDR3 has 14 residues. The V gene's germline CDR1 is SGDLS and CDR2 YYNGEE. V was trimmed by 0 bases and J by 2 bases, leaving 8 bases between them. The DNA for the CDR3 is TGTGCCAGCAGCGTAGGTACAGGGAACTATGGCTACACCTTC. Its translation is CASSVGTGNYGYTF.

The gene calls are TRBV9 and TRBJ2-7; 7 nucleotides line up with TRBD1. Trimming cost V 3 bases and J 6 bases; bases outside gene matches: 0. The CDR3 sequence is 11 residues long. Germline CDR1 SGDLS, CDR2 YYNGEE. The CDR3 bases are TGTGCCAGCAGCGACAGGGGCGAGCAGTACTTC. Translated: CASSDRGEQYF.

The chain is built from TRBV5-4 and TRBJ2-2; D may be TRBD2 (5 bases). The CDR3 spans 13 residues. Between the trimmed V and J ends, which lost 0 bases and 8 bases, there was a span of 8 bases. Germline V gene sequence: CDR1 SGHNT, CDR2 YYREEE (reference sequence). The CDR3 region is CASSLDLAGELFF. CDR3 sequence (DNA): TGTGCCAGCAGCTTGGATCTAGCTGGGGAGCTGTTTTTT. Complete variable domain (other parts from reference TRBV5-4 and TRBJ2-2): ETGVTQSPTHLIKTRGQQVTLRCSSQSGHNTVSWYQQALGQGPQFIFQYYREEENGRGNFPPRFSGLQFPNYSSELNVNALELDDSALYLCASSLDLAGELFFGEGSRLTVL.

In its sample, this clone was seen a few times. CDR3 amino acids: CASSAGQGSQGQYF. The CDR3 DNA sequence: TGTGCCAGCAGCGCCGGACAGGGATCACAGGGGCAGTACTTC. V and J are TRBV9 and TRBJ2-7; 8 nucleotides align to TRBD1. The CDR3 contains 14 residues. Losses at the gene ends were 3 bases for V and 9 bases for J; bases not matched to a gene: 11. Germline V lookup: CDR1 SGDLS, CDR2 YYNGEE. The whole variable domain, filled in from reference TRBV9 and TRBJ2-7, reads DSGVTQTPKHLITATGQRVTLRCSPRSGDLSVYWYQQSLDQGLQFLIQYYNGEERAKGNILERFSAQQFPDLHSELNLSSLELGDSALYFCASSAGQGSQGQYFGPGTRLTVT.

V gene TRBV11-2 combines with J gene TRBJ2-5, with 13 positions matching TRBD2. This CDR3 contains 17 residues. Losses at the gene ends were 4 bases for V and 4 bases for J; bases not matched to a gene: 9. CDR1 is SGHAT, CDR2 FQNNGV, per germline. The CDR3: CASSSRTSGRVRETQYF. Written as DNA, the CDR3 is TGTGCCAGCAGCTCTAGGACTAGCGGGAGAGTGAGAGAGACCCAGTACTTC.

The rearrangement uses TRBV18 and TRBJ2-7; D remains unclear. CDR1 is KGHSH and CDR2 is LQKENI in the germline V gene. CDR3 length: 11 amino acids. Trimming took 6 bases from V and 1 from J, leaving 4 bases between them. CDR3 nucleotide sequence: TGTGCCAGCTCCCTTTCCTACGAGCAGTACTTC. Its translation is CASSLSYEQYF. The whole variable domain, remainder taken from reference TRBV18 and TRBJ2-7, is NAGVMQNPRHLVRRRGQEARLRCSPMKGHSHVYWYRQLPEEGLKFMVYLQKENIIDESGMPKERFSAEFPKEGPSILRIQQVVRGDSAAYFCASSLSYEQYFGPGTRLTVT.

The chain is built from TRBV5-1 and TRBJ2-5; 10 bases match TRBD1. The CDR3 runs to 15 residues. J lost 4 bases, V lost 4 bases, and 7 bases had no gene match. In germline, CDR1 is SGHRS, CDR2 YFSETQ. The CDR3 DNA reads as TGCGCCAGCAGCGCCGGGACAGGGGTAGGAGAGACCCAGTACTTC. It translates to CASSAGTGVGETQYF.

The V and J genes are TRBV6-5 and TRBJ2-1; D remains ambiguous. The germline V and J ends were trimmed by 1 base and 0 bases, with 7 bases remaining between them. The CDR3 loop spans 15 amino acids. CDR1 is MNHEY, CDR2 SVGAGI, per germline. For the CDR3, the DNA is TGTGCCAGCAGTTACTACAGAAGCTCCTACAATGAGCAGTTCTTC. Protein sequence: CASSYYRSSYNEQFF.

The chain links TRBV2 to TRBJ2-5; 7 nucleotides line up with TRBD2. The CDR3 runs 15 residues. V lost 8 bases to trimming and J lost 3 bases; unmatched junction nucleotides: 12. CDR1 is SNHLY, CDR2 FYNNEI, per germline. CDR3 sequence (DNA): TGTGCCAGCTGCCTCCGGGGGGTAGCGAAAGAGACCCAGTACTTC. Its protein is CASCLRGVAKETQYF.

The V call is TRBV7-2, the J call TRBJ1-5; no reliable D call. The CDR3 is made up of 15 amino acids. Germline CDR1 reads SGHTA; CDR2 reads FQGNSA. V was clipped by 5 bases and J by 6 bases, with 17 bases between them. The CDR3 sequence is CASSLQALAAQPQHF. The DNA for the CDR3 is TGTGCCAGCAGCCTCCAAGCCCTAGCAGCTCAGCCCCAGCATTTT.

The genes are TRBV9 and TRBJ2-7, with 7 bases identical to TRBD1. Germline V CDR1 and CDR2: SGDLS, YYNGEE. The CDR3 is made up of 15 amino acids. Germline trimming cut 4 bases from V and 6 bases from J; bases unmatched to any gene: 13. The CDR3, as DNA: TGTGCCAGCAGCCCCTCGACAGGGAGCCTCAGCGAGCAGTACTTC. Translated, it gives CASSPSTGSLSEQYF.

In regard to this clone: This sample includes further DNA sequences coding for the same CDR3. The chain recombines TRBV29-1 with TRBJ2-1; D might be TRBD1 (6 bases). V was clipped by 5 bases and J by 4 bases, with 9 bases between them. The germline CDR1 and CDR2 sequences are SQVTM and ANQGSEA. The CDR3 has 12 residues. CDR3 in DNA: TGCAGCGTTCCCAGGGGTTACAATGAGCAGTTCTTC. Its translation: CSVPRGYNEQFF.

This sequence joins TRBV11-2 and TRBJ2-7; TRBD1 might be the D (6 bases). Deletions cut 5 bases from V and 0 bases from J, with 14 bases between. In germline, CDR1 is SGHAT, CDR2 FQNNGV. There are 15 residues in the CDR3. The CDR3 reads CASSLNRDTSYEQYF. The CDR3 region has the DNA TGTGCCAGCAGCCTTAACCGGGACACCTCCTACGAGCAGTACTTC.

This clone came up a few times. This chain uses TRBV19 with TRBJ2-2, with TRBD2 identical over 8 bases. This CDR3 comprises 14 residues. Trimming removed 9 bases from V and 4 bases from J; junction bases left unmatched: 7. The germline gives CDR1 LNHDA, CDR2 SQIVND (reference sequence). The CDR3 nucleotides are TGTGCCAGCCGACTAGCGAACCCCACCGGGGAGCTGTTTTTT. It yields the protein CASRLANPTGELFF.

The chain carries TRBV4-3 and TRBJ2-1; 11 bases agree with TRBD2. The length of the CDR3 is 17 residues. CDR1 is LGHNA and CDR2 is YSLEER in the germline V gene. The V segment lost 0 bases and the J segment 8 bases; nucleotides outside the gene matches: 9. The CDR3 bases are TGCGCCAGCAGCCAAGATAGGGCTAGCGGGGGGACTGATGAGCAGTTCTTC. Its translation: CASSQDRASGGTDEQFF.

J is TRBJ2-5 and V is TRBV20-1, with D hard to call. CDR1 is DFQATT and CDR2 is SNEGSKA in the germline V gene (reference sequence). This CDR3 has 11 amino acids. The CDR3 sequence is CSGVRQETQYF. The CDR3 DNA reads TGCAGCGGAGTACGACAAGAGACCCAGTACTTC.

The rearrangement joins TRBV10-2 to TRBJ1-2; tentatively, D is TRBD1 (5 bases). V shed 4 bases and J shed 0 bases, with 15 bases lying between them. Germline V gene lookup returns CDR1 WSHSY and CDR2 SAAADI. This CDR3 region has 16 residues. CDR3 nucleotides: TGCGCCAGCAGTGTGGGGGGTACACGCCCTAACTATGGCTACACCTTC. This translates into CASSVGGTRPNYGYTF.

The chain combines TRBV6-5 with TRBJ1-2, with D possibly TRBD1 on 6 matching bases. CDR1 is MNHEY, CDR2 SVGAGI, per germline. The V and J ends lost 4 bases and 1 base respectively, with 13 bases between them. The CDR3 spans 15 residues. CDR3 protein: CASSSGGANNYGYTF. The CDR3 DNA follows: TGTGCCAGCAGTTCTGGGGGGGCCAATAACTATGGCTACACCTTC.

The chain joins TRBV6-5 to TRBJ1-2; D unresolved. V lost 6 bases and J 4 bases, leaving 12 bases between the germline ends. The CDR3 length is 13 residues. The germline V gene encodes CDR1 MNHEY and CDR2 SVGAGI. The CDR3: CASRRRGIYGYTF. DNA for the CDR3: TGTGCCAGCAGACGCCGGGGTATCTATGGCTACACCTTC.

The CDR3 DNA sequence: TGCGCCAGCAGCAGTGGACTAGCGGGTGGGATGTCCTACAATGAGCAGTTCTTC. Encoded protein: CASSSGLAGGMSYNEQFF. The V gene is TRBV5-1, the J gene TRBJ2-1; 11 nucleotides match TRBD2. The CDR3 contains 18 residues. Looked up from germline, CDR1 is SGHRS and CDR2 is YFSETQ. V trimming: 4 bases; J trimming: 1 base; junction bases outside the gene matches: 10.